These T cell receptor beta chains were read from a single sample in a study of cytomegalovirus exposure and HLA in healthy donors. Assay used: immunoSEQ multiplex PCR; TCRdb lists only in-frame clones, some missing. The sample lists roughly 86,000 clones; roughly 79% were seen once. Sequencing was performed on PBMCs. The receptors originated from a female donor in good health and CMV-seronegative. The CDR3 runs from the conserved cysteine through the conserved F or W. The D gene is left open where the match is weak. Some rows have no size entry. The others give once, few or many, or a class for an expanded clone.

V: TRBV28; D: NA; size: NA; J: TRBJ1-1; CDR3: CASSLPGNTEAFF; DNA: TGTGCCAGCAGTTTGCCAGGGAACACTGAAGCTTTCTTT
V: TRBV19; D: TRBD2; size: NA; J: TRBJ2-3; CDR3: CASSRRSGGAWTDTQYF; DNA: TGTGCCAGTAGTCGGAGGAGCGGGGGGGCGTGGACAGATACGCAGTATTTT
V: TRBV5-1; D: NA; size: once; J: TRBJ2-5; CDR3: CASSSVATAYQETQYF; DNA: TGCGCCAGCAGCTCAGTAGCCACTGCGTACCAAGAGACCCAGTACTTC
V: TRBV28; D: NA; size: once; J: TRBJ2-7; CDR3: CASRLGTSSYEQYF; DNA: TGTGCCAGCAGACTTGGGACTTCATCCTACGAGCAGTACTTC
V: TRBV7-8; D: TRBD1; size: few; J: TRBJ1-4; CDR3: CASSRKGQGFNEKLFF; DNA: TGTGCCAGCAGCCGGAAGGGACAGGGTTTTAATGAAAAACTGTTTTTT
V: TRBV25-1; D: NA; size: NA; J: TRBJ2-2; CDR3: CASSSPGPGELFF; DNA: TGTGCCAGCAGTTCCCCAGGCCCCGGGGAGCTGTTTTTT
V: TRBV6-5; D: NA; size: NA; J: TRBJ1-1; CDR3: CASSYSRTPNTEAFF; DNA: TGTGCCAGCAGTTACTCGCGGACACCGAACACTGAAGCTTTCTTT
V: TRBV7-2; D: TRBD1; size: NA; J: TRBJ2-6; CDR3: CASSFRTGENVLTF; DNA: TGTGCCAGCAGCTTCCGGACAGGGGAGAACGTCCTGACTTTC
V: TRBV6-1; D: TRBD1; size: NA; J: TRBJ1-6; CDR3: CASSDVVGTGYSPLHF; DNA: TGTGCCAGCAGTGATGTCGTGGGGACAGGGTATTCACCCCTCCACTTT
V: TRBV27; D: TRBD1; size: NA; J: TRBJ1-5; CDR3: CASSPQKQGYSNQPQHF; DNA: TGTGCCAGCAGTCCGCAAAAACAGGGGTATAGCAATCAGCCCCAGCATTTT
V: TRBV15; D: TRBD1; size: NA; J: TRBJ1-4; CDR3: CATSRDQAGGRSEKLFF; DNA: TGTGCCACCAGCAGAGATCAGGCAGGGGGACGGAGTGAAAAACTGTTTTTT
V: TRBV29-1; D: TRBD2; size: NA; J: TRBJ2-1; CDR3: CSVSRTSEKGEQFF; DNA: TGCAGCGTTAGCCGGACTAGCGAGAAGGGTGAGCAGTTCTTC
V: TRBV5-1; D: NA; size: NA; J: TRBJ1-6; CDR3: CASSLAGGLYSPLHF; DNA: TGCGCCAGCAGCTTGGCCGGGGGGCTCTATTCACCCCTCCACTTT
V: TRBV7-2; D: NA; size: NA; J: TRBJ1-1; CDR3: CASSLWRQMNTEAFF; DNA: TGTGCCAGCAGCTTATGGAGACAGATGAACACTGAAGCTTTCTTT
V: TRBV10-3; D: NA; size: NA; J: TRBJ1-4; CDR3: CAISEGRGNEKLFF; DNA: TGTGCCATCAGTGAGGGTAGGGGTAACGAAAAACTGTTTTTT
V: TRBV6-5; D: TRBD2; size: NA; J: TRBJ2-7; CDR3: CASSPSGTYEQYF; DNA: TGTGCCAGCAGTCCGAGCGGGACTTACGAGCAGTACTTC
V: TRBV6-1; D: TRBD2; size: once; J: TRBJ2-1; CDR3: CASSENSGIWNEQFF; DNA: TGTGCCAGCAGTGAGAATAGCGGGATTTGGAATGAGCAGTTCTTC
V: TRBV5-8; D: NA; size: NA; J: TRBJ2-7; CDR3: CASSLAGSSYEQYF; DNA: TGTGCCAGCAGCTTGGCAGGGTCGTCCTACGAGCAGTACTTC
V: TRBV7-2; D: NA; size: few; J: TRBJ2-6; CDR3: CASSLDLSGANVLTF; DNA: TGTGCCAGCAGCTTAGATTTATCTGGGGCCAACGTCCTGACTTTC
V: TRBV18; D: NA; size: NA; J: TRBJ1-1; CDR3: CASSHREGNTEAFF; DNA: TGTGCCAGCTCACACAGGGAGGGTAACACTGAAGCTTTCTTT
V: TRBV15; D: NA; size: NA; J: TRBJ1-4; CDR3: CATSSGDGGPEEKLFF; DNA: TGTGCCACCAGCAGCGGGGACGGGGGACCGGAAGAAAAACTGTTTTTT
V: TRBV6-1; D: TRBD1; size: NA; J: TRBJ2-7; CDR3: CASSPHGQGDEQYF; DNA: TGTGCCAGCAGTCCCCATGGACAGGGGGACGAGCAGTACTTC
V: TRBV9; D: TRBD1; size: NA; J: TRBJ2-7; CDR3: CASSVMDRGPEQYF; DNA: TGTGCCAGCAGCGTGATGGACAGGGGACCCGAGCAGTACTTC
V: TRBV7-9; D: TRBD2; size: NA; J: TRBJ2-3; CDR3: CAVVAGGLSTDTQYF; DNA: TGTGCCGTTGTAGCGGGGGGGCTTAGCACAGATACGCAGTATTTT